Presented here are 20 T cell receptor beta chains from one specimen sequenced in a study of T cell repertoires in cytomegalovirus infection. TCRdb processed the reads anew with MiXCR; each CDR3 protein has one entry. Of approximately 73,000 distinct CDR3 sequences in the sample, 40% were seen once. The antigens for these receptors are not known. Sequenced material: CD8+ T cells from cultured PBMCs, taken from culture after CMV antigen stimulation. These receptors were collected from a human donor in good health (CMV status not recorded). Some clones in this sample may be carry-over from other donors' samples.

A remark on this clonotype: One end of the junction varies from germline; a read error may be responsible. V usage is TRBV7-6 and J usage is TRBJ2-1; D not resolved. The CDR3 contains 18 residues. CDR1 SGHVS and CDR2 FNYEAQ come from the germline V gene. The CDR3, as DNA: TGTGCCTGCAGCTTAGAAGGATACGGCGAAATGACTTACAATGAGCAGTTCTTC. Encoded protein: CACSLEGYGEMTYNEQFF.

The CDR3 protein is CASSLTEAPVAYGYTF. As DNA, the CDR3 is TGTGCCAGCAGCCTGACAGAGGCTCCTGTCGCCTATGGCTACACCTTC. This chain uses TRBV7-8 with TRBJ1-2, with D maybe TRBD1 (5 bases). CDR1 SGHVS and CDR2 FQNEAQ come from the germline V gene. The CDR3 is 16 residues long. V was cut by 5 bases and J by 4 bases, with 20 bases left in between. Combining the CDR3 with reference TRBV7-8 and TRBJ1-2 gives the whole variable domain GAGVSQSPRYKVAKRGQDVALRCDPISGHVSLFWYQQALGQGPEFLTYFQNEAQLDKSGLPSDRFFAERPEGSVSTLKIQRTQQEDSAVYLCASSLTEAPVAYGYTFGSGTRLTVV.

This sequence joins TRBV4-3 and TRBJ2-3; 9 nucleotides agree with TRBD2. V lost 0 bases and J lost 0; bases outside the gene matches: 10. Germline loops: CDR1 LGHNA, CDR2 YSLEER. The CDR3 has 19 amino acids. The CDR3 nucleotides are TGCGCCAGCAGCCAAGATAGAGCGGGGGGACCCACTAGCACAGATACGCAGTATTTT. Translated, it gives CASSQDRAGGPTSTDTQYF.

This clonotype was counted between two and nine times. The genes are TRBV11-2 and TRBJ2-1, with D possibly being TRBD2 (6 bases). Germline-derived CDR1 and CDR2 are SGHAT and FQNNGV. V was clipped by 7 bases and J by 2 bases, with 21 bases between them. The length of the CDR3 is 17 residues. The CDR3 DNA reads TGTGCCAGCACCTTCCAAGGAGGGCTGAGCCCCTACAATGAGCAGTTCTTC. This gives the protein CASTFQGGLSPYNEQFF. Full variable domain (remainder filled in from reference TRBV11-2 and TRBJ2-1): EAGVAQSPRYKIIEKRQSVAFWCNPISGHATLYWYQQILGQGPKLLIQFQNNGVVDDSQLPKDRFSAERLKGVDSTLKIQPAKLEDSAVYLCASTFQGGLSPYNEQFFGPGTRLTVL.

The chain couples TRBV12-5 to TRBJ1-5; D might be TRBD1 (5 bases). V was pared by 2 bases and J by 7 bases, with 21 bases between. Germline V gene lookup returns CDR1 LGHNT and CDR2 FRNRAP. The CDR3 loop spans 17 amino acids. In nucleotides, the CDR3 is TGTGCTAGTGGTTTGTTCGAGACAGATCAAATGAGCCAGCCCCAGCATTTT. This translates into CASGLFETDQMSQPQHF.

The genes are TRBV6-4 and TRBJ2-1, with D perhaps TRBD2 (5 bases). Germline V gene lookup returns CDR1 MRHNA and CDR2 SNTAGT. The CDR3 loop spans 12 amino acids. V was trimmed by 5 bases and J by 9 bases, leaving 11 bases between them. The CDR3 reads CASSLGEGEQFF. Written as DNA, the CDR3 is TGTGCCAGCAGTTTAGGTGAGGGTGAGCAGTTCTTC.

Of note for this clonotype: A read error may produce the germline difference seen at one junction end. The chain couples TRBV4-1 to TRBJ1-2; TRBD1 might be the D (5 bases). Germline V gene sequence: CDR1 MGHRA, CDR2 YSYEKL. The CDR3 covers 17 residues. Here the CDR3 reads CASGQAPGGWGLDGYTF. The CDR3 nucleotides read TGCGCCAGCGGCCAAGCGCCGGGGGGTTGGGGGTTAGACGGCTACACCTTC.

There are a few counts of this clonotype. The rearrangement links TRBV12-3 or TRBV12-4 to TRBJ2-3; D gene uncertain. V lost 5 bases and J 2 bases, leaving 11 bases between the germline ends. The CDR3 extends over 14 amino acids. The CDR3 is CASSLSDATDTQYF. The CDR3 DNA follows: TGTGCCAGCAGTCTAAGTGACGCCACAGATACGCAGTATTTT.

Many counts were recorded for this clonotype. The chain links TRBV20-1 to TRBJ2-7, with TRBD2 identical over 11 bases. V was clipped by 5 bases and J by 0 bases; unmatched bases: 15. The V gene's germline CDR1 is DFQATT and CDR2 SNEGSKA (reference sequence). The CDR3 contains 18 residues. This CDR3 is CSAQSTSGGSSFSYEQYF. The CDR3 DNA reads TGCAGTGCTCAGAGCACTAGCGGGGGTTCTTCCTTCTCCTACGAGCAGTACTTC.

V is TRBV7-4 and J is TRBJ2-1; D is unclear. The CDR3 is 13 amino acids. Trimming took off 1 base at V and 9 bases at J, with 10 bases between the two ends. Germline V gene lookup returns CDR1 SGHVT and CDR2 SQSDAQ. This CDR3 is CASSLEVFGEQFF. The CDR3 DNA follows: TGTGCCAGCAGCTTAGAGGTCTTCGGTGAGCAGTTCTTC.

The chain has TRBV2 and TRBJ2-7; weak D call: TRBD1 (5 bases). The CDR3 consists of 13 residues. V shed 5 bases and J shed 1 base, with 9 bases lying between them. CDR1 is SNHLY, CDR2 FYNNEI, per germline. The CDR3 is CASSLDRSYEQYF. The CDR3 DNA follows: TGTGCCAGCAGTCTTGACAGATCCTACGAGCAGTACTTC.

This clonotype was counted a few times. The chain carries TRBV5-1 and TRBJ1-2; perhaps TRBD1 as D (5 bases). Germline loops: CDR1 SGHRS, CDR2 YFSETQ. The CDR3 sequence is 17 residues long. Trimming stripped 3 bases from V and 7 bases from J, with 25 bases between. The DNA for the CDR3 is TGCGCCAGCAGCTCTACTGGCTGGGGGGACTCAGTATCTGGCTACACCTTC. It encodes CASSSTGWGDSVSGYTF.

This clonotype was detected ten times or more. This chain links TRBV7-2 with TRBJ2-1; 14 positions agree with TRBD2. Trimming took 2 bases from V and 7 from J; bases not matched to a gene: 4. Germline V gene sequence: CDR1 SGHTA, CDR2 FQGNSA. CDR3 length: 16 amino acids. The CDR3 loop is CASSLPGLAGENEQFF. CDR3 coding DNA: TGTGCCAGCAGCTTACCGGGACTAGCGGGGGAAAATGAGCAGTTCTTC.

The gene calls are TRBV7-6 and TRBJ2-3, with D possibly TRBD2 on 7 matching bases. Germline V gene lookup returns CDR1 SGHVS and CDR2 FNYEAQ. The length of the CDR3 is 18 residues. V lost 2 bases and J lost 1, with 19 bases in between. The CDR3 bases are TGTGCCAGCAGCTTATCCCCGGCGGGGGCGCTTGGCACAGATACGCAGTATTTT. It codes for CASSLSPAGALGTDTQYF. Full variable domain (outside the CDR3, taken from reference TRBV7-6 and TRBJ2-3): GAGVSQSPRYKVTKRGQDVALRCDPISGHVSLYWYRQALGQGPEFLTYFNYEAQQDKSGLPNDRFSAERPEGSISTLTIQRTEQRDSAMYRCASSLSPAGALGTDTQYFGPGTRLTVL.

This clonotype has a single count. Compared with germline, one end of the junction differs, possibly owing to a read error. The chain links TRBV5-1 to TRBJ2-7; 8 bases are a match to TRBD1. This CDR3 is 15 amino acids long. Germline CDR1 and CDR2: SGHRS and YFSETQ. The CDR3 sequence: CASSLNSGTGSKKHF. The DNA of the CDR3 is TGCGCCAGCAGCTTGAACTCCGGGACAGGAAGCAAAAAGCACTTC.

The chain employs TRBV11-2 and TRBJ2-6; a weak D match, TRBD2 (6 bases). V lost 1 base and J 1 base, leaving 11 bases between the germline ends. The CDR3 runs to 17 residues. Per the germline V gene, CDR1 is SGHAT and CDR2 is FQNNGV. CDR3 bases: TGTGCCAGCAGCTTAGCGGGCGGGAATTCTGGGGCCAACGTCCTGACTTTC. The encoded protein is CASSLAGGNSGANVLTF.

This sequence joins TRBV19 and TRBJ1-5, with D unresolved. Germline V gene lookup returns CDR1 LNHDA and CDR2 SQIVND (reference sequence). The germline V and J ends were trimmed by 7 bases and 1 base, with 14 bases remaining between them. This CDR3 has 15 amino acids. CDR3 residues: CASMIYPGSNQPQHF. CDR3 DNA: TGTGCCAGTATGATCTACCCGGGGAGCAATCAGCCCCAGCATTTT.

In its sample, this clonotype was seen a few times. The chain couples TRBV7-6 to TRBJ2-1; 12 bases match TRBD2. Trimming cost V 5 bases and J 8 bases; bases outside gene matches: 19. Germline CDR1 is SGHVS and CDR2 is FNYEAQ. The CDR3 consists of 19 residues. The CDR3 bases are TGTGCCAGCAGCAAGAGGTCTCTAGCGGGGGGGCCGGGTCGGCATGAGCAGTTCTTC. Translated: CASSKRSLAGGPGRHEQFF.

The sample holds a few counts of this clonotype. The CDR3 DNA reads as TGTGCCAGCAGTGCGACACAGGGTCAGGACACTGAAGCTTTCTTT. Protein product: CASSATQGQDTEAFF. J is TRBJ1-1 and V is TRBV12-3 or TRBV12-4; D is possibly TRBD1 (6 bases). The CDR3 is 15 residues long. V lost 5 bases and J lost 3, with 16 bases in between.

The rearrangement uses TRBV11-3 and TRBJ2-3; TRBD2 is a possible D gene (5 bases). Trimming cost V 1 base and J 3 bases, with 11 bases left between them. CDR3 length: 15 residues. Germline-derived CDR1 and CDR2 are SGHNT and YENEEA. CDR3 amino acids: CASSLAPTTTDTQYF. The CDR3 DNA sequence: TGTGCCAGCAGCTTAGCTCCGACTACAACAGATACGCAGTATTTT.